Reported below is one T cell receptor (beta chain). As yet, its antigen is unknown. PCR was performed using 60 Vbeta and 13 Jbeta primers. Sequenced by immunoSEQ multiplex PCR; TCRdb stores in-frame clones only, minus some. Of 240,000 or so clones in the sample, approximately 82% were seen once. The data stem from a study of cytomegalovirus exposure and HLA in healthy donors. Findings and limits, study-wide: A prior analysis recorded that most TCR beta V segments were productive about 87% or about 30% of the time. Later analysis identified a missense DCLRE1C variant that was linked to TCR beta V- and J-gene trimming. Listed as cytomegalovirus-associated were 170 or so TCR beta chains. Most TCR sequences showed up rarely, but some public TCRs showed up in many donors.

Germline assignment: CDR1 MNHEY and CDR2 SVGAGI. V shed 6 bases and J shed 2 bases, with 13 bases lying between them. CDR3 length: 14 residues. The gene calls are TRBV6-5 and TRBJ1-1; a weak D match, TRBD1 (6 bases). This TCR came from a woman aged 60 to 75 in good health and CMV-seropositive. Source material: PBMCs. The DNA for the CDR3 is TGTGCCAGCAGAAGGGGGATTGGCAACACTGAAGCTTTCTTT. Protein product: CASRRGIGNTEAFF.